Described below is a single TCR beta chain sequence and its context. What antigen it recognizes has not been identified. No base quality values were provided; no much bigger clone lies one nucleotide off. The sample belongs to a study of regulatory dendritic cells for organ transplantation (dated by TCRdb to about 2017). Context from the whole study: Monocytes were cultured with vitamin D3 on days 0 and 4 and with IL-10 on day 4 to generate regulatory dendritic cells. Sorted naive and memory CD4+ and CD8+ T cells had their TCRbeta repertoires sequenced both before and after allostimulation with either regulatory or mature dendritic cells. On day 6, LPS was added to the DC cultures to test how the DCs responded to a strong maturation-inducing agent.

General conclusions and limits of the study: Only a couple of subjects were sequenced, and the authors noted considerable between-individual heterogeneity in the alloreactive memory CD8+ T cell pool. Highly diverse repertoires were observed in naive CD4+ and CD8+ T cells, whereas lower diversity was observed in memory cells, and the most oligoclonal repertoires were found in memory CD8+ cells. Expansion of memory CD8+ clones was induced by allostimulation in both subjects, but more limited expansion appeared to be induced by regulatory dendritic cells than by mature dendritic cells. Among the resting subsets, memory CD8+ T cells contained the most alloreactive TCR clonotypes.

A multiplexed two-step PCR with Vbeta-specific forward primers and Jbeta-specific reverse primers was used to amplify the TCRbeta CDR3 regions. The TCRbeta libraries were sequenced on an Illumina instrument via the immunoSEQ service. Processing in the source paper ran as follows. IMGT annotation was used to assign V, D and J genes, and synthetic CDR3 analogues were used to correct the counts for multiplex PCR bias. In the immunoSEQ Analyzer, repertoire clonality was calculated as one minus the normalized Shannon entropy. Clonal expansion was defined using Fisher's exact test with Benjamini-Hochberg false discovery rate control and a two-tailed threshold of P<0.01. TCRdb obtained this table from immuneACCESS and retained in-frame rearrangements with V and J assigned. These tables miss some clones; where compared with another copy, unresolved V genes account for less than half of the shortfall, and the remainder is unexplained. V, J and clone size are taken as reported in that table, and D and trimming were inferred from the DNA itself. Recorded for this sample are fewer than 25,000 clones; 80% to 90% of them occurred a single time. Of the sample, approximately 0.75% is held by the ten largest clones.

V is shortened by 5 bases, J by 1 base, and the region joining them spans 8 bases. CDR1 is given as LNHDA and CDR2 as SQIVND, both from the germline V gene (reference sequence). The CDR3 contains 13 residues, cysteine and phenylalanine counted. The entry retains the CDR3 DNA only, 39 bases that are in frame from base 1. Sorted T cell subsets were CFSE-labeled and co-cultured for 4 to 5 days with allogeneic regulatory or mature dendritic cells at a 1:10 DC:T ratio. FACS was used to sort CD4+ or CD8+ cells into naive T cells (CD45RA+) and memory T cells (CD45RO+). T cells for TCR sequencing came from two healthy control subjects. The Qiagen DNeasy Blood & Tissue Kit was used to extract genomic DNA.

This TCR was sampled from a human donor in good health. The chain is assembled from TRBV19 and TRBJ1-1; too little of a D gene remains to name it. Sequencing was performed on naive CD4+ T cells from blood cultured with regulatory dendritic cells. What the cell subset or site label conveys for this sample: CD45RA+ naive T cells. The CDR3 reads as follows: CASSVRGNTEAFF. In nucleotide form, the sequence is TGTGCCAGTAGTGTACGGGGGAACACTGAAGCTTTCTTT.